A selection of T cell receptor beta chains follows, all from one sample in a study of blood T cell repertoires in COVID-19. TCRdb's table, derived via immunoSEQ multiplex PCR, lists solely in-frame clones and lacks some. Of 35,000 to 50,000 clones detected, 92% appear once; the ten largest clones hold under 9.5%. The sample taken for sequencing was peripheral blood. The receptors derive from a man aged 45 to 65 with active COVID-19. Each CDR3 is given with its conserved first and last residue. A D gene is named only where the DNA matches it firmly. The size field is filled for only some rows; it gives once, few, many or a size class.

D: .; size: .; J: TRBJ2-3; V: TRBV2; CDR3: CASSEGSNSGAQYF; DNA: TGTGCCAGCAGTGAAGGGTCCAACTCGGGTGCGCAGTATTTT
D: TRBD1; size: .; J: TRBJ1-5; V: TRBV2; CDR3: CASNIGQGSNQPQHF; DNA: TGTGCCAGCAATATAGGACAGGGGAGTAATCAGCCCCAGCATTTT
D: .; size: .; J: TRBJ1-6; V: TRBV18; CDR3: CASSPLPGPDSPLHF; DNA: TGTGCCAGCTCACCACTCCCTGGGCCCGATTCACCCCTCCACTTT
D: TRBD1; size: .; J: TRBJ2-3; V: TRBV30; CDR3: CASRQGTDTQYF; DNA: TGTGCCTCGCGACAGGGGACAGATACGCAGTATTTT
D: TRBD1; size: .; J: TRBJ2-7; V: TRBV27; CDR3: CASSLVGTGVPEQYF; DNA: TGTGCCAGCAGTTTAGTCGGGACAGGGGTTCCCGAGCAGTACTTC
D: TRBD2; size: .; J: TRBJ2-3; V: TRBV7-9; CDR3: CASSLIRTSGGEGTDTQYF; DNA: TGTGCCAGCAGCCTCATCCGGACTAGCGGGGGAGAGGGCACAGATACGCAGTATTTT
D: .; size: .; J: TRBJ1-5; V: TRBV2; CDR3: CASSPTAQSNQPQHF; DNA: TGTGCCAGCAGTCCGACAGCTCAGAGCAATCAGCCCCAGCATTTT
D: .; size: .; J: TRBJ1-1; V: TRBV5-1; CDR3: CARSRGAQATEAFF; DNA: TGCGCCAGGTCTCGGGGGGCTCAGGCCACTGAAGCTTTCTTT
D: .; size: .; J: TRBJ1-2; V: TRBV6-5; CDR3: CASRATANYGYTF; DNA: TGTGCCAGCAGAGCGACCGCTAACTATGGCTACACCTTC
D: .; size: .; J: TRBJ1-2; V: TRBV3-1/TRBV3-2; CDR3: CASSQEQVYGYTF; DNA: TGTGCCAGCAGCCAAGAACAGGTCTATGGCTACACCTTC
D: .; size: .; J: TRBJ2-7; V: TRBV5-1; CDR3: CASSLGTGSSYEQYF; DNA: TGCGCCAGCAGCTTGGGCACAGGGAGCTCCTACGAGCAGTACTTC
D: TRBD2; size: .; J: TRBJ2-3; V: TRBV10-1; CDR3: CASSELSGRRVQYF; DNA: TGCGCCAGCAGTGAGCTTAGCGGGAGGAGGGTGCAGTATTTT
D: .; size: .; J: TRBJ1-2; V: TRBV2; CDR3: CASNNRDTTNYGYTF; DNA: TGTGCCAGCAACAACCGGGACACCACTAACTATGGCTACACCTTC
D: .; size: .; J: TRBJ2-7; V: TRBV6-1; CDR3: CASSERRGASYEQYF; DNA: TGTGCCAGCAGTGAACGGAGGGGAGCTTCCTACGAGCAGTACTTC
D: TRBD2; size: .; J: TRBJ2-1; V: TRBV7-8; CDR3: CASSLELAGDFLWEGNEQFF; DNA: TGTGCCAGCAGCTTAGAGCTCGCGGGGGATTTTCTTTGGGAGGGAAATGAGCAGTTCTTC
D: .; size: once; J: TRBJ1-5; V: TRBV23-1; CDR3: CASRSRVRNQPQHF; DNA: TGCGCCAGCAGATCCAGGGTTCGCAATCAGCCCCAGCATTTT
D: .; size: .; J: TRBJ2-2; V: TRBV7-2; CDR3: CASSLHVLGGADTGELFF; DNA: TGTGCCAGCAGCTTACATGTCTTGGGGGGAGCTGACACCGGGGAGCTGTTTTTT
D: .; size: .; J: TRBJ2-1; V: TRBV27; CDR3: CASSPMIKRTAYGEQFF; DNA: TGTGCCAGCAGCCCGATGATAAAAAGAACTGCTTACGGTGAGCAGTTCTTC
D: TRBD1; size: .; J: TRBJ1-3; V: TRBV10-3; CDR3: CAITAGTGTGNTIYF; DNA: TGTGCCATCACCGCCGGGACAGGGACTGGAAACACCATATATTTT
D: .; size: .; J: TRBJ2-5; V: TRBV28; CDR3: CASSRTTGAIETQYF; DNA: TGTGCCAGCAGTCGGACTACAGGGGCGATCGAGACCCAGTACTTC
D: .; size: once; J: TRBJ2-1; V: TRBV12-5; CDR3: CASGLGGDEQFF; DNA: TGTGCTAGTGGTTTGGGCGGGGATGAGCAGTTCTTC